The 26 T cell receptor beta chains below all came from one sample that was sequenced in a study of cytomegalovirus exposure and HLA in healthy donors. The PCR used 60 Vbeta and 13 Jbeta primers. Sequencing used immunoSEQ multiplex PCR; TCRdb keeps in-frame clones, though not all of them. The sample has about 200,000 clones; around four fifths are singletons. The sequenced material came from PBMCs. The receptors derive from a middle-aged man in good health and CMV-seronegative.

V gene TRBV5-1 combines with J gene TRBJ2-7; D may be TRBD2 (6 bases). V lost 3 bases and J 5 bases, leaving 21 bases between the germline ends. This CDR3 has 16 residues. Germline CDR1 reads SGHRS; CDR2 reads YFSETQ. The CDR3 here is CASSSNAGSRVNEQYF. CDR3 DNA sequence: TGCGCCAGCAGCTCGAACGCCGGGAGCAGGGTTAACGAGCAGTACTTC.

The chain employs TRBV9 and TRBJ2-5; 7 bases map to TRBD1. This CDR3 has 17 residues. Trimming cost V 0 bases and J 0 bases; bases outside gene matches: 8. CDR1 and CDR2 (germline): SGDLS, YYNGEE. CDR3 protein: CASSVAQLDRDQETQYF. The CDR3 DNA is TGTGCCAGCAGCGTAGCTCAGCTAGACAGGGACCAAGAGACCCAGTACTTC.

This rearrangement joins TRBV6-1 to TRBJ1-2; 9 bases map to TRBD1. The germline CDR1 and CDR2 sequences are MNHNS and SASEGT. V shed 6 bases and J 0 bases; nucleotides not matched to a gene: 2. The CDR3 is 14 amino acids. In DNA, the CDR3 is TGTGCCAGCAGAACAGGGGGCACTAACTATGGCTACACCTTC. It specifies CASRTGGTNYGYTF.

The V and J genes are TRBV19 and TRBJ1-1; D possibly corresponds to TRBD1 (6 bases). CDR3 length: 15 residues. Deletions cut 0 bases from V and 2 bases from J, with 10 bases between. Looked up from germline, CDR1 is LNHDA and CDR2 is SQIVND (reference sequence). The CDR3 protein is CASSIERGLNTEAFF. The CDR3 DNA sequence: TGTGCCAGTAGTATAGAGAGGGGGTTAAACACTGAAGCTTTCTTT.

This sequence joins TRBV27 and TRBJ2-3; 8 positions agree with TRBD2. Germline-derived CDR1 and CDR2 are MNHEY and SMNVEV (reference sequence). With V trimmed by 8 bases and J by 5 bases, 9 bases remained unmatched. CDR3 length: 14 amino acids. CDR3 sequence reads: CASRLAGTGDTQYF. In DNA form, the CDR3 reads TGTGCCAGCCGATTAGCGGGGACGGGAGATACGCAGTATTTT.

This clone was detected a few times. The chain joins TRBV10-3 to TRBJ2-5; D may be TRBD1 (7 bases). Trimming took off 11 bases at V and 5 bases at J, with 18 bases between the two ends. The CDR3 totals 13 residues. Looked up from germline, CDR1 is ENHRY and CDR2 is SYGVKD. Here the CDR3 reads CAARRGPGETQYF. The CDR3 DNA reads TGTGCCGCCCGGAGGGGGCCGGGGGAGACCCAGTACTTC.

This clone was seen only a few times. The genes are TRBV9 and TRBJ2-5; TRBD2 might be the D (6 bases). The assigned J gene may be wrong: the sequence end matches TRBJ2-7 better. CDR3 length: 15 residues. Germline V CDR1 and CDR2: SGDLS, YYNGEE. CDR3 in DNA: TGTGCCAGCAGTCAGACCGGGACTGGTTATTACGAGCAGTACTTC. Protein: CASSQTGTGYYEQYF.

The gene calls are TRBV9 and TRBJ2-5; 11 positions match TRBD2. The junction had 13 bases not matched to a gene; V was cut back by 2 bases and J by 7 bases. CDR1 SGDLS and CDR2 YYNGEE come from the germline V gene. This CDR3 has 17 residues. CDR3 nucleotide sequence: TGTGCCAGCAGCGTCACTAGCGGGGGTTCCTCCGACGGGACCCAGTACTTC. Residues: CASSVTSGGSSDGTQYF.

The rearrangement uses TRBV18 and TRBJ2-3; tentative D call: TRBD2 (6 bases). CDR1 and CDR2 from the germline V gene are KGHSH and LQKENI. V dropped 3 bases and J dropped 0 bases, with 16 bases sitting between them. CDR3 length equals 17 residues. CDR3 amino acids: CASSPARRAGSTDTQYF. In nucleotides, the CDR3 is TGTGCCAGCTCACCCGCTCGGAGGGCTGGTAGCACAGATACGCAGTATTTT.

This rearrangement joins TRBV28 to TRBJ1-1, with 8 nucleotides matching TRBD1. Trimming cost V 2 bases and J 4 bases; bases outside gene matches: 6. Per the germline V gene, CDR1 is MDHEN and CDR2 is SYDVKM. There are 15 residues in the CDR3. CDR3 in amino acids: CASSLARGRSTEAFF. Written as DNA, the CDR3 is TGTGCCAGCAGTTTAGCCAGGGGGCGAAGCACTGAAGCTTTCTTT.

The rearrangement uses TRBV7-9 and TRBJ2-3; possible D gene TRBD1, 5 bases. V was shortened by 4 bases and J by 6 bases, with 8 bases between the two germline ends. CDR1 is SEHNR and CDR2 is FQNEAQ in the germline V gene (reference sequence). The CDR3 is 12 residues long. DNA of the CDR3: TGTGCCAGCAGCTCAAAGGGGGATACGCAGTATTTT. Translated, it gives CASSSKGDTQYF.

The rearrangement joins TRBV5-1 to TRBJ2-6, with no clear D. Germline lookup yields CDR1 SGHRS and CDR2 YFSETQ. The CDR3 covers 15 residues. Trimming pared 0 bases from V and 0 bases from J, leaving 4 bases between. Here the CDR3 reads CASSLGSSGANVLTF. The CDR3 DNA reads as TGCGCCAGCAGCTTGGGGAGCTCTGGGGCCAACGTCCTGACTTTC.

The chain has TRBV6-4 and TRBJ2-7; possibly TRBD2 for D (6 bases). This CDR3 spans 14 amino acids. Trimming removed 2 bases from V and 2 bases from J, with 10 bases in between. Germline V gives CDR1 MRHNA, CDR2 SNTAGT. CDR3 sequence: CASSDRTGAYEQYF. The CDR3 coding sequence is TGTGCCAGCAGTGACCGAACGGGAGCCTACGAGCAGTACTTC.

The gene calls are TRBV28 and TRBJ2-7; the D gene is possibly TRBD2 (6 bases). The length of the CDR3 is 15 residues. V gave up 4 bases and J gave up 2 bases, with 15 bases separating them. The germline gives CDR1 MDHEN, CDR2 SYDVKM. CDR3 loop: CASSSHGAGTYEQYF. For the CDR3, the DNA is TGTGCCAGCAGTTCACACGGGGCGGGGACCTACGAGCAGTACTTC. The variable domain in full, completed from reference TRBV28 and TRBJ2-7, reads DVKVTQSSRYLVKRTGEKVFLECVQDMDHENMFWYRQDPGLGLRLIYFSYDVKMKEKGDIPEGYSVSREKKERFSLILESASTNQTSMYLCASSSHGAGTYEQYFGPGTRLTVT.

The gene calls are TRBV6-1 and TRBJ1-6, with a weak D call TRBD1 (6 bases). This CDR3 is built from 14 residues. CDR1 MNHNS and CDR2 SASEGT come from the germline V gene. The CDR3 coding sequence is TGTTCCGTCCAGGGGAGCTCCTATAATTCACCCCTCCACTTT. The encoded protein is CSVQGSSYNSPLHF.

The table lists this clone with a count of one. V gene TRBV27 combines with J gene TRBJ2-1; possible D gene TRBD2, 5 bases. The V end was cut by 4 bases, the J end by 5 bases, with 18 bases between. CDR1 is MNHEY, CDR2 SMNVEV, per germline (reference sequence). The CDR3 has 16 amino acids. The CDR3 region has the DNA TGTGCCAGCAGTTCCGCAAGAAACGGGGTACACAATGAGCAGTTCTTC. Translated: CASSSARNGVHNEQFF.

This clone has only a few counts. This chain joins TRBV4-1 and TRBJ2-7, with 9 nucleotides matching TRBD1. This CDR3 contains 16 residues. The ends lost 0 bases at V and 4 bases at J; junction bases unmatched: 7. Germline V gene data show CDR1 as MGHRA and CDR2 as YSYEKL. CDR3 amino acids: CASSQDSRQGGYEQYF. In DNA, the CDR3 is TGCGCCAGCAGCCAAGATAGCCGACAGGGGGGATACGAGCAGTACTTC.

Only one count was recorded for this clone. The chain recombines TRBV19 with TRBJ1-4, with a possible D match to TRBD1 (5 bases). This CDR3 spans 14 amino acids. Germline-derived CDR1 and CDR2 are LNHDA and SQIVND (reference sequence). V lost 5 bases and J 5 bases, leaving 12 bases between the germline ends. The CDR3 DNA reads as TGTGCCAGTAGTGGCCGGGACTACAATGAAAAACTGTTTTTT. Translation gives CASSGRDYNEKLFF.

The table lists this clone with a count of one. CDR3 loop: CAISAGTSVYEQYF. The CDR3 DNA sequence: TGTGCCATCAGTGCCGGGACTAGCGTCTACGAGCAGTACTTC. V usage is TRBV10-3 and J usage is TRBJ2-7, with TRBD2 matching over 10 bases. Trimming removed 4 bases from V and 3 bases from J; junction bases left unmatched: 3. This CDR3 has 14 amino acids. Germline-derived CDR1 and CDR2 are ENHRY and SYGVKD.

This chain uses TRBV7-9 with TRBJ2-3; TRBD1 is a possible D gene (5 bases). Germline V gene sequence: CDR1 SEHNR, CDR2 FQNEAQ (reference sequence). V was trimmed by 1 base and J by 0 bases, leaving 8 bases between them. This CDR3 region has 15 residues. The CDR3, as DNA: TGTGCCAGCAGCTTAGGGGGCTTTAGCACAGATACGCAGTATTTT. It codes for CASSLGGFSTDTQYF. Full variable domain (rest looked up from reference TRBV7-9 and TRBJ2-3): DTGVSQNPRHKITKRGQNVTFRCDPISEHNRLYWYRQTLGQGPEFLTYFQNEAQLEKSRLLSDRFSAERPKGSFSTLEIQRTEQGDSAMYLCASSLGGFSTDTQYFGPGTRLTVL.

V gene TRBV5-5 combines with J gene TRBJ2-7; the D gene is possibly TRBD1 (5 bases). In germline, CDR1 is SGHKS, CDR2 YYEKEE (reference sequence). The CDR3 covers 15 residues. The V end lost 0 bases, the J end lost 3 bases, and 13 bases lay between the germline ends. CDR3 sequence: CASSLGQGSIYEQYF. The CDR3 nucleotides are TGTGCCAGCAGCTTGGGGCAGGGATCTATCTACGAGCAGTACTTC.

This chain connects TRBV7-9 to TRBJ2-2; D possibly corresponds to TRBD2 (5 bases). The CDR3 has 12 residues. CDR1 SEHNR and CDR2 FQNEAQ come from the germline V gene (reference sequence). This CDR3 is CALEGNTGELFF. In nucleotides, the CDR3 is TGTGCTCTCGAGGGGAACACCGGGGAGCTGTTTTTT.

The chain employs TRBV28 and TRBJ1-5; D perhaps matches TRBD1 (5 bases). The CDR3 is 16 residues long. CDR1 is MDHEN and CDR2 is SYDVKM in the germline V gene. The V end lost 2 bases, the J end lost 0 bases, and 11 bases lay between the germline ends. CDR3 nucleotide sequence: TGTGCCAGCAGTTTAGGGCAGGGCTATAGCAATCAGCCCCAGCATTTT. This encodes CASSLGQGYSNQPQHF.

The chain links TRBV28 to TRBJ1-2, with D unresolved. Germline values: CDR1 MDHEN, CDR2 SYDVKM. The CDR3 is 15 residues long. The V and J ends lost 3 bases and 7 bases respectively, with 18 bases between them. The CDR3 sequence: CASSFPPMEGAGYTF. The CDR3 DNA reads TGTGCCAGCAGTTTCCCTCCGATGGAGGGCGCTGGCTACACCTTC.

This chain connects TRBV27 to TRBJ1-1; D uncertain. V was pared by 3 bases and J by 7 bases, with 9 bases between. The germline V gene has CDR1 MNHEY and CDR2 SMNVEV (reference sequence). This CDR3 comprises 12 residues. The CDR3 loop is CASSFRRGEAFF. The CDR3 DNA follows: TGTGCCAGCAGTTTCAGGCGGGGTGAAGCTTTCTTT.

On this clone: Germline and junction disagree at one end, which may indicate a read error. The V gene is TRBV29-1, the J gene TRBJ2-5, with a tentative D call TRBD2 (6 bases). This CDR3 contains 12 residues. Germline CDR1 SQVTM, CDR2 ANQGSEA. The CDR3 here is CSGGTGVGEQYF. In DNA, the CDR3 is TGTTCCGGGGGTACCGGGGTTGGGGAGCAGTACTTC. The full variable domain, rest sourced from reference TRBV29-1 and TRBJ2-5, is SAVISQKPSRDICQRGTSLTIQCQVDSQVTMMFWYRQQPGQSLTLIATANQGSEATYESGFVIDKFPISRPNLTFSTLTVSNMSPEDSSIYLCSGGTGVGEQYFGPGTRLLVL.